The rows below give T cell receptor beta chains drawn from one sample of a study of neoadjuvant anti-PD-1 for oral cavity cancer. Data came from immunoSEQ multiplex PCR; TCRdb stores just in-frame clones and leaves some out. The repertoire has about 62,000 clones, 65% to 80% of them found once; the top ten carry about 2.5%. The sequencing here drew on PBMCs, taken before nivolumab (anti-PD-1) treatment. The receptors stem from a person aged 40 to 85 with oral cavity squamous cell carcinoma. The CDR3 runs from the conserved cysteine through the conserved F or W. The D gene is left open where the match is weak. Only part of the rows carry a size: once, few, many, or a class if the clone is expanded.

v_gene	j_gene	abundance	d_gene	CDR3aa	CDR3nt
TRBV6-1	TRBJ2-1	.	TRBD2	CASGSGGDNNEQFF	TGTGCCAGCGGGAGCGGGGGGGATAACAATGAGCAGTTCTTC
TRBV9	TRBJ1-6	.	.	CASSVAQDNSPLHF	TGTGCCAGCAGCGTAGCGCAGGATAATTCACCCCTCCACTTT
TRBV9	TRBJ2-1	.	.	CASSVTRGADEQFF	TGTGCCAGCAGCGTCACCCGGGGGGCCGACGAGCAGTTCTTC
TRBV7-9	TRBJ2-1	.	TRBD2	CASSSLAGGPGNEQFF	TGTGCCAGCAGCTCCTTAGCGGGGGGGCCCGGGAATGAGCAGTTCTTC
TRBV15	TRBJ1-5	.	TRBD1	CATSEEPLGQGANQPQHF	TGTGCCACCAGCGAGGAGCCTCTAGGACAGGGGGCCAATCAGCCCCAGCATTTT
TRBV20-1	TRBJ1-1	.	.	CSAGPGAEAFF	TGCAGTGCTGGCCCAGGTGCTGAAGCTTTCTTT
TRBV13	TRBJ1-1	once	.	CASSLDSLNTEAFF	TGTGCCAGCAGCTTAGACAGCTTGAACACTGAAGCTTTCTTT
TRBV7-3	TRBJ1-1	.	.	CASSVSGIMNTEAFF	TGTGCCAGCAGCGTCTCAGGGATCATGAACACTGAAGCTTTCTTT
TRBV14	TRBJ2-2	.	.	CASSLLVTGELFF	TGTGCCAGCAGCCTCTTGGTTACCGGGGAGCTGTTTTTT
TRBV5-6	TRBJ2-5	.	TRBD2	CASTLGGVLQETQYF	TGTGCCAGCACCCTCGGGGGGGTTCTCCAAGAGACCCAGTACTTC
TRBV4-1	TRBJ1-5	.	.	CASSQGTASNNQPQHF	TGCGCCAGCAGCCAAGGGACCGCTTCCAACAATCAGCCCCAGCATTTT